These T cell receptor beta chains were read from a single sample in a study of technical replicates of blood from a few donors. Data came from immunoSEQ multiplex PCR; TCRdb stores just in-frame clones and leaves some out. This table holds fewer than 65,000 clones, roughly 86% found once. Sequences were obtained from PBMCs. The receptors come from a human donor in good health. Some clones in this sample may be carry-over from other donors' samples. CDR3s include the opening cysteine and the closing phenylalanine or tryptophan. A D gene is named only where the DNA matches it firmly. The size of a clone is reported for some rows only, either as once, few or many, or as a class for expanded clones.

>TRBV6-5|TRBJ2-7|NA|NA
CASSYRRGYEQYF
TGTGCCAGCAGTTACCGTCGGGGCTACGAGCAGTACTTC
>TRBV5-1|TRBJ1-1|NA|TRBD1
CASSLGRGRGNTEAFF
TGCGCCAGCAGCTTGGGTAGGGGGCGTGGGAACACTGAAGCTTTCTTT
>TRBV2|TRBJ1-5|NA|TRBD1
CASRSGTGSNQPQHF
TGTGCCAGCAGATCCGGGACAGGGAGCAATCAGCCCCAGCATTTT
>TRBV19|TRBJ2-6|NA|TRBD2
CATGGAVGANVLTF
TGTGCCACCGGGGGGGCGGTGGGGGCCAACGTCCTGACTTTC
>TRBV12-5|TRBJ2-1|NA|NA
CASAWGSNEQFF
TGTGCTAGTGCCTGGGGCTCCAATGAGCAGTTCTTC
>TRBV7-9|TRBJ2-1|NA|TRBD2
CASSFASGGSYNEQFF
TGTGCCAGCAGCTTCGCTAGCGGGGGCTCCTACAATGAGCAGTTCTTC
>TRBV5-6|TRBJ1-4|once|NA
CASSLWRNEKLFF
TGTGCCAGCAGCTTATGGAGGAATGAAAAACTGTTTTTT
>TRBV6-1|TRBJ1-4|NA|TRBD1
CASSETVGRGAEKLFF
TGTGCCAGCAGTGAAACTGTTGGCAGGGGGGCCGAAAAACTGTTTTTT
>TRBV5-1|TRBJ1-5|once|NA
CASSPGFLGPDQPQHF
TGCGCCAGCAGCCCGGGGTTTTTGGGCCCCGATCAGCCCCAGCATTTT
>TRBV7-3|TRBJ1-1|NA|NA
CASSDQGNTEAFF
TGTGCCAGCAGCGACCAGGGTAACACTGAAGCTTTCTTT
>TRBV7-2|TRBJ2-5|NA|TRBD2
CASSFDSGFQETQYF
TGTGCCAGCAGCTTCGATAGCGGGTTCCAAGAGACCCAGTACTTC
>TRBV7-9|TRBJ2-1|few|NA
CASSWAYLNEQFF
TGTGCCAGCAGCTGGGCCTATTTGAATGAGCAGTTCTTC
>TRBV30|TRBJ1-1|NA|NA
CAWSVGQGPKRTEAFF
TGTGCCTGGAGTGTAGGGCAGGGTCCGAAGAGGACTGAAGCTTTCTTT
>TRBV27|TRBJ2-1|NA|TRBD2
CASSSKLAGGPWGEQFF
TGTGCCAGCAGTTCCAAACTAGCGGGGGGGCCTTGGGGTGAGCAGTTCTTC
>TRBV27|TRBJ2-7|NA|NA
CASSPDRLYEQYF
TGTGCCAGCAGTCCAGACAGGCTTTACGAGCAGTACTTC
>TRBV14|TRBJ2-2|NA|NA
CASSHPGLPGELFF
TGTGCCAGCAGCCATCCAGGGCTCCCCGGGGAGCTGTTTTTT
>TRBV7-9|TRBJ2-7|NA|TRBD1
CASSLSRGHNEQYF
TGTGCCAGCAGCTTATCCAGGGGGCACAACGAGCAGTACTTC
>TRBV4-3|TRBJ1-1|NA|NA
CASSQGGGRTEAFF
TGCGCCAGCAGCCAAGGGGGCGGGAGAACTGAAGCTTTCTTT